Given below is one T cell receptor beta chain in context. No antigen is known for it. One junction end does not reproduce the germline sequence, and a read error may be involved. The data were obtained in a study of blood T cells in healthy people across ages. Study findings and constraints: Per million T cells, TCR beta diversity dropped roughly linearly as age increased. Versus aged donors, long-lived donors had higher diversity and more naive CD4+ cells. Researchers judged that diversity estimates from one million T cells fell short of true values.

The draw of peripheral blood yielded roughly 9.1 milliliters from each donor. The use of a sample-barcoded 5' primer and a J-beta primer mix characterized a second PCR of 7 to 11 cycles. TCRdb re-called the 5' RACE reads through MiXCR, storing one row per CDR3 protein. The table has roughly 1.6 million distinct CDR3 sequences, roughly 32% seen once. The sequence was obtained from a woman in her 30s in good health. Source material: blood.

CDR3 nucleotide sequence: TGTGCCTGCAGTGTAGACGAAGGCTACACCTTC. Protein product: CACSVDEGYTF. The chain combines TRBV6-1 with TRBJ1-2; no firm D call. The CDR3 runs 11 residues. Germline V gene sequence: CDR1 MNHNS, CDR2 SASEGT.